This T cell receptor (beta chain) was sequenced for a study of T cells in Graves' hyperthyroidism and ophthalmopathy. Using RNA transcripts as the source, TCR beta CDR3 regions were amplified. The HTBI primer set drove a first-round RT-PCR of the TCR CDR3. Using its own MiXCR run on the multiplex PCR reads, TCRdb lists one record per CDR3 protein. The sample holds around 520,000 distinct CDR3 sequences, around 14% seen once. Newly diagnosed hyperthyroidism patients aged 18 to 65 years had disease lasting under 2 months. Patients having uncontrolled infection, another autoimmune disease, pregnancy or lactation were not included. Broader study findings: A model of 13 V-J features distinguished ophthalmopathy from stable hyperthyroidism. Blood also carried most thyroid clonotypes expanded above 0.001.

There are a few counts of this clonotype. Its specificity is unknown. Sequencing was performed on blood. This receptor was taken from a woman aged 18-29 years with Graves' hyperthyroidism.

The CDR3 DNA sequence: TGTGCCAGCAGCTTGGTTAAAGCAGCAGAGACCCAGTACTTC. Encoded protein: CASSLVKAAETQYF. The chain employs TRBV5-8 and TRBJ2-5; D call uncertain. CDR1 is SGHTS and CDR2 is YDEGEE in the germline V gene. Trimming removed 0 bases from V and 4 bases from J, with 10 bases in between. The CDR3 totals 14 residues.